This T cell receptor beta chain was profiled in a study of cytomegalovirus exposure and HLA in healthy donors. Turning to the study itself: Among 398 genotyped donors, 65% to 90% fell in the Caucasian-associated ancestry cluster. Study-wide results and caveats: There were several of the most significant clusters that appeared linked to common viral pathogens in a later analysis.

PCR primers comprised 60 Vbeta and 13 Jbeta primers. Assay used: immunoSEQ multiplex PCR; TCRdb lists only in-frame clones, some missing. This sample has roughly 140,000 clones, with roughly three quarters found just once. A word on this clone: What it binds is unknown.

The source material was PBMCs. The clonotype was recovered from a woman in her 40s in good health and CMV-seropositive.

The CDR3 DNA reads TGTGCCTGGAATCAACAGGGGCTGCAAGAGACCCAGTACTTC. This translates into CAWNQQGLQETQYF. This sequence joins TRBV30 and TRBJ2-5; 7 bases are shared with TRBD1. Germline V gene lookup returns CDR1 GTSNPN and CDR2 SVGIG (reference sequence). V was pared by 4 bases and J by 2 bases, with 7 bases of the junction left unmatched. This CDR3 contains 14 residues.